The 23 T cell receptor beta chains below come from one sample, sequenced in a study of blood T cell repertoires in COVID-19. TCRdb keeps only in-frame clones here, not all; method: immunoSEQ multiplex PCR. The data hold 130,000 to 150,000 clones, with about 83% observed a single time. Sample: PBMCs or T cells enriched from blood (not recorded which). Receptors were obtained from a woman between 50 and 59 years old who had been exposed to COVID-19.

The gene calls are TRBV6-5 and TRBJ1-2; 8 bases map to TRBD1. Germline V CDR1 and CDR2: MNHEY, SVGAGI. This CDR3 spans 15 amino acids. The junction had 7 bases not matched to a gene; V was cut back by 5 bases and J by 2 bases. The CDR3 loop reads CASSPGQGGNYGYTF. The CDR3 DNA reads TGTGCCAGCAGTCCAGGACAGGGCGGGAACTATGGCTACACCTTC.

This clone is a singleton in its sample. V and J are TRBV4-3 and TRBJ2-3, with TRBD2 identical over 11 bases. This CDR3 comprises 18 residues. Losses at the gene ends were 0 bases for V and 4 bases for J; bases not matched to a gene: 9. CDR1 is LGHNA and CDR2 is YSLEER in the germline V gene. CDR3 in amino acids: CASSQEGRLAGSADTQYF. The CDR3 nucleotides are TGCGCCAGCAGCCAAGAGGGGAGACTAGCGGGATCCGCAGATACGCAGTATTTT.

The chain recombines TRBV5-4 with TRBJ1-2; 8 nucleotides align to TRBD1. The CDR3 sequence is 16 residues long. In germline, CDR1 is SGHNT, CDR2 YYREEE (reference sequence). Unmatched junction bases numbered 12, after V lost 2 bases and J lost 6 bases. Here the CDR3 DNA reads TGTGCCAGCAGCTTTCGTTTGGGGACAGGTTCGAATGGCTACACCTTC. Its translation is CASSFRLGTGSNGYTF.

This rearrangement joins TRBV3-1 (or the pseudogene TRBV3-2) to TRBJ1-5; D is perhaps TRBD1 (5 bases). The CDR3 spans 16 residues. The V end lost 5 bases, the J end lost 1 base, and 15 bases lay between the germline ends. Germline CDR1 is LGHDT and CDR2 is YNNKEL (reference sequence). CDR3 DNA sequence: TGTGCCAGCAGCTCAACCGCTGGGGCCAGCAATCAGCCCCAGCATTTT. Its protein is CASSSTAGASNQPQHF.

The gene calls are TRBV7-2 and TRBJ2-6; TRBD2 aligns across 9 bases. This CDR3 region has 18 residues. V lost 3 bases, J lost 3 bases, and 9 bases stayed unmatched. From germline, CDR1 is SGHTA and CDR2 FQGNSA. Here the CDR3 reads CASSFTGLASFGANVLTF. The CDR3, as DNA: TGTGCCAGCAGCTTTACGGGACTAGCATCCTTTGGGGCCAACGTCCTGACTTTC.

This clone was seen ten or more times. The gene calls are TRBV4-1 and TRBJ1-2; weak D call: TRBD1 (6 bases). CDR3 length: 15 amino acids. V dropped 3 bases and J dropped 4 bases, with 15 bases sitting between them. CDR1 is MGHRA, CDR2 YSYEKL, per germline. The CDR3 DNA reads TGCGCCAGCAGCCATGGTAGGGGGGGCTCCTATGGCTACACCTTC. The encoded protein is CASSHGRGGSYGYTF.

The chain links TRBV30 to TRBJ1-2; D is possibly TRBD1 (6 bases). CDR1 GTSNPN and CDR2 SVGIG come from the germline V gene (reference sequence). Between the trimmed V and J ends, which lost 0 bases and 2 bases, there was a span of 10 bases. The CDR3 has 14 amino acids. The CDR3 sequence is CAWSVRQGNYGYTF. CDR3 bases: TGTGCCTGGAGTGTACGCCAGGGGAACTATGGCTACACCTTC.

The chain couples TRBV19 to TRBJ2-7; D may be TRBD2 (7 bases). Germline lookup yields CDR1 LNHDA and CDR2 SQIVND (reference sequence). This CDR3 is built from 15 residues. The V end was cut by 5 bases, the J end by 5 bases, with 19 bases between. For the CDR3, the DNA is TGTGCCAGTAGTGTCTCCCCGGGGGGCGCGGACGAGCAGTACTTC. This translates into CASSVSPGGADEQYF. Based on the CDR3 plus reference TRBV19 and TRBJ2-7, the full variable domain is DGGITQSPKYLFRKEGQNVTLSCEQNLNHDAMYWYRQDPGQGLRLIYYSQIVNDFQKGDIAEGYSVSREKKESFPLTVTSAQKNPTAFYLCASSVSPGGADEQYFGPGTRLTVT.

The chain carries TRBV11-2 and TRBJ2-7; D is perhaps TRBD1 (6 bases). This CDR3 is 16 amino acids long. V lost 3 bases to trimming and J lost 0 bases, with 15 bases between them. Looked up from germline, CDR1 is SGHAT and CDR2 is FQNNGV. The CDR3 here is CASSFTGSLSSYEQYF. CDR3 coding DNA: TGTGCCAGCAGCTTCACAGGGTCACTAAGCTCCTACGAGCAGTACTTC.

J is TRBJ1-5 and V is TRBV19; the match to TRBD1 covers 11 bases. The V segment lost 0 bases and the J segment 7 bases; nucleotides outside the gene matches: 5. Germline values: CDR1 LNHDA, CDR2 SQIVND (reference sequence). The CDR3 length is 16 residues. The CDR3 loop is CASSIDRTGGWQPQHF. The CDR3 DNA is TGTGCCAGTAGTATAGATCGGACAGGGGGCTGGCAGCCCCAGCATTTT.

The J gene is TRBJ1-6, the V gene TRBV5-6; D is unresolved. V gave up 7 bases and J gave up 4 bases, with 9 bases separating them. Per germline, CDR1 SGHDT and CDR2 YYEEEE. CDR3 length equals 13 residues. The CDR3 spells CASAQDYNSPLHF. CDR3 DNA: TGTGCCAGCGCTCAGGATTATAATTCACCCCTCCACTTT.

This clone was observed a single time. This rearrangement joins TRBV5-1 to TRBJ2-3, with D maybe TRBD2 (6 bases). The CDR3 covers 17 residues. V was trimmed by 0 bases and J by 0 bases, leaving 14 bases between them. CDR1 SGHRS and CDR2 YFSETQ come from the germline V gene. DNA of the CDR3: TGCGCCAGCAGCTTGGCCGGAGCGGGCGCGAGCACAGATACGCAGTATTTT. Translation: CASSLAGAGASTDTQYF. Complete variable domain (other parts from reference TRBV5-1 and TRBJ2-3): KAGVTQTPRYLIKTRGQQVTLSCSPISGHRSVSWYQQTPGQGLQFLFEYFSETQRNKGNFPGRFSGRQFSNSRSEMNVSTLELGDSALYLCASSLAGAGASTDTQYFGPGTRLTVL.

The rearrangement links TRBV4-1 to TRBJ1-5; no definite D call. The CDR3 consists of 14 residues. Trimming left V 1 base short and J 4 bases short, with 8 bases between. Per germline, CDR1 MGHRA and CDR2 YSYEKL. The DNA for the CDR3 is TGCGCCAGCAGCCAAGTTCACATAAATCAGCCCCAGCATTTT. Translated: CASSQVHINQPQHF.

This chain uses TRBV24-1 with TRBJ2-5; 8 nucleotides align to TRBD2. The CDR3 runs 16 residues. In germline, CDR1 is KGHDR, CDR2 SFDVKD. After removal of 5 bases from V and 3 bases from J, the junction contained 10 bases not matched to a gene. The DNA of the CDR3 is TGTGCCACCAGTGTCGGAGCGGGGGTGGGGGAAGAGACCCAGTACTTC. Translation: CATSVGAGVGEETQYF.

This chain links TRBV18 with TRBJ2-2, with D unclear. V lost 2 bases, J lost 0 bases, and 7 bases lay in between. Germline loops: CDR1 KGHSH, CDR2 LQKENI. The CDR3 has 15 residues. This chain's CDR3 is CASSPGQTNTGELFF. For the CDR3, the DNA is TGTGCCAGCTCACCAGGGCAGACGAACACCGGGGAGCTGTTTTTT.

This chain uses TRBV4-3 with TRBJ2-1, with 8 bases matching TRBD2. The CDR3 extends over 19 amino acids. V shed 2 bases and J 0 bases; nucleotides not matched to a gene: 12. Germline V CDR1 and CDR2: LGHNA, YSLEER. The CDR3 protein is CASSQPRGGAPSSYNEQFF. The CDR3 coding sequence is TGCGCCAGCAGCCAACCTCGGGGGGGGGCCCCGAGCTCCTACAATGAGCAGTTCTTC.

The CDR3 here is CASSLRTSGRSSQETQYF. The CDR3 DNA sequence: TGTGCCAGCAGCCTGCGGACTAGCGGGAGATCGAGCCAAGAGACCCAGTACTTC. J is TRBJ2-5 and V is TRBV3-1 (or the pseudogene TRBV3-2), with 13 nucleotides matching TRBD2. This CDR3 has 18 residues. Germline assignment: CDR1 LGHDT and CDR2 YNNKEL (reference sequence). Trimming took 4 bases from V and 1 from J; bases not matched to a gene: 9.

In its sample, this clone was seen a few times. This chain joins TRBV6-5 and TRBJ1-3; D perhaps matches TRBD1 (6 bases). The CDR3 has 14 amino acids. Germline V gene lookup returns CDR1 MNHEY and CDR2 SVGAGI. V lost 9 bases and J 4 bases, leaving 16 bases between the germline ends. CDR3 DNA: TGTGCCAGTATTTCCCGGGACAAGGGAAACACCATATATTTT. This translates into CASISRDKGNTIYF.

This clone was found a few times. The CDR3 spells CASSDPGRQGAATF. For the CDR3, the DNA is TGTGCCAGCAGTGACCCCGGTCGACAGGGGGCTGCAACCTTC. The rearrangement uses TRBV6-2 or TRBV6-3 and TRBJ1-2; 10 bases agree with TRBD1. V shed 5 bases, J shed 14 bases, and the junction held 14 bases outside the gene matches. CDR3 length: 14 amino acids. CDR1 MNHEY and CDR2 SVGEGT come from the germline V gene.

The V and J genes are TRBV7-9 and TRBJ2-5; TRBD2 aligns across 7 bases. This CDR3 comprises 17 residues. Trimming cost V 3 bases and J 4 bases; bases outside gene matches: 14. Germline lookup yields CDR1 SEHNR and CDR2 FQNEAQ (reference sequence). CDR3 DNA sequence: TGTGCCAGCAGCTTGTCGACTCGGGGCGGGAGAGGAGAGACCCAGTACTTC. Encoded protein: CASSLSTRGGRGETQYF. The variable domain in full, completed from reference TRBV7-9 and TRBJ2-5, reads DTGVSQNPRHKITKRGQNVTFRCDPISEHNRLYWYRQTLGQGPEFLTYFQNEAQLEKSRLLSDRFSAERPKGSFSTLEIQRTEQGDSAMYLCASSLSTRGGRGETQYFGPGTRLLVL.

The V call is TRBV6-5, the J call TRBJ2-7; TRBD1 aligns across 9 bases. The germline gives CDR1 MNHEY, CDR2 SVGAGI. After removal of 7 bases from V and 9 bases from J, the junction contained 10 bases not matched to a gene. This CDR3 has 13 amino acids. The CDR3 sequence: CASTPGQGRVQYF. The CDR3 DNA follows: TGTGCCAGCACTCCGGGACAGGGAAGAGTGCAGTACTTC.

The chain uses TRBV4-1 and TRBJ2-3; 8 positions match TRBD2. This CDR3 is 15 amino acids long. The ends lost 5 bases at V and 6 bases at J; junction bases unmatched: 10. Germline CDR1 and CDR2: MGHRA and YSYEKL. CDR3 loop: CASSATSGRVDTQYF. The CDR3 DNA reads as TGCGCCAGCAGCGCTACTAGCGGCCGGGTGGATACGCAGTATTTT.

V gene TRBV2 combines with J gene TRBJ1-2; D is unresolved. V was cut by 9 bases and J by 5 bases, with 4 bases left in between. The CDR3 loop spans 9 amino acids. CDR1 SNHLY and CDR2 FYNNEI come from the germline V gene. In nucleotides, the CDR3 is TGTGCCAGATCTTATGGCTACACCTTC. As protein: CARSYGYTF.